The 13 T cell receptor beta chains given below trace back to one sample, sequenced in a study of OX40 agonist ivuxolimab in advanced cancers. Produced via immunoSEQ multiplex PCR; TCRdb's table is partial and in-frame only. Here the sample spans about 75,000 clones, approximately 86% being singletons. The sequencing used CD4+ or CD8+ T cells sorted from blood, collected in a trial of the OX40 agonist ivuxolimab. These TCRs come from an adult with an advanced solid tumor such as melanoma, head and neck, liver or kidney cancer.

The chain's CDR3 is CASGDRAPYQPQHF. CDR3 coding DNA: TGTGCCAGCGGCGACAGGGCCCCCTATCAGCCCCAGCATTTT. The V call is TRBV28, the J call TRBJ1-5, with 7 bases aligning to TRBD1. V shed 8 bases and J 5 bases; nucleotides not matched to a gene: 9. Per germline, CDR1 MDHEN and CDR2 SYDVKM. This CDR3 has 14 amino acids.

V and J are TRBV11-3 and TRBJ1-1, with no clear D. With 1 base removed from V and 1 base from J, the gap between germline ends came to 7 bases. From germline, CDR1 is SGHNT and CDR2 YENEEA. The CDR3 is 14 residues long. The DNA for the CDR3 is TGTGCCAGCAGCTTAGGGCGTAAGAACACTGAAGCTTTCTTT. Translated: CASSLGRKNTEAFF.

This sequence joins TRBV7-2 and TRBJ1-3, with a weak D call TRBD1 (6 bases). The CDR3 consists of 14 residues. The ends were cut back, 4 bases at V and 4 bases at J, with 11 bases in the middle. Germline CDR1 and CDR2: SGHTA and FQGNSA. The CDR3 nucleotides read TGTGCCAGCAGCTCACAGGGTCTAGGAAACACCATATATTTT. Translated: CASSSQGLGNTIYF.

The chain recombines TRBV28 with TRBJ1-2, with 7 bases aligning to TRBD1. The CDR3 sequence is 13 residues long. The V segment lost 5 bases and the J segment 4 bases; nucleotides outside the gene matches: 4. The germline V gene has CDR1 MDHEN and CDR2 SYDVKM. The CDR3 DNA sequence: TGTGCCAGCAGTCCTCCAGGGGGCTATGGCTACACCTTC. Translating gives CASSPPGGYGYTF.

This clone was detected only once. The V and J genes are TRBV7-3 and TRBJ1-1; D is possibly TRBD1 (5 bases). The CDR3 has 16 amino acids. Germline assignment: CDR1 SGHTA and CDR2 FQGTGA. V was shortened by 4 bases and J by 0 bases, with 15 bases between the two germline ends. CDR3 protein: CASSCIQALVNTEAFF. The CDR3 nucleotides read TGTGCCAGCAGCTGCATACAGGCCCTGGTGAACACTGAAGCTTTCTTT.

The genes are TRBV10-1 and TRBJ2-3; D not resolved. V was cut by 4 bases and J by 5 bases, with 7 bases left in between. The germline gives CDR1 WNHNN, CDR2 SYGVQD (reference sequence). This CDR3 contains 12 residues. CDR3 residues: CASSGGQDTQYF. The CDR3 bases are TGCGCCAGCAGTGGGGGTCAAGATACGCAGTATTTT.

The V gene is TRBV5-8, the J gene TRBJ1-5, with no clear D. V dropped 2 bases and J dropped 0 bases, with 3 bases sitting between them. Germline V CDR1 and CDR2: SGHTS, YDEGEE. The CDR3 length is 13 residues. The CDR3 coding sequence is TGTGCCAGCAGCTTCTATAGCAATCAGCCCCAGCATTTT. Translated: CASSFYSNQPQHF. The variable domain in full, with the rest retrieved from reference TRBV5-8 and TRBJ1-5, is EAGVTQSPTHLIKTRGQQATLRCSPISGHTSVYWYQQALGLGLQFLLWYDEGEERNRGNFPPRFSGRQFPNYSSELNVNALELEDSALYLCASSFYSNQPQHFGDGTRLSIL.

This clone was detected once. A junction boundary mismatches the germline segment, possibly from a read error. The chain carries TRBV6-1 and TRBJ2-3; D remains unclear. Germline V gene sequence: CDR1 MNHNS, CDR2 SASEGT. The length of the CDR3 is 11 residues. CDR3 sequence: CASSEARSSGF. DNA of the CDR3: TGTGCCAGCAGTGAAGCGCGATCATCTGGATTT.

This chain uses TRBV2 with TRBJ1-1, with D unresolved. V was pared by 0 bases and J by 6 bases, with 11 bases between. Germline V gene sequence: CDR1 SNHLY, CDR2 FYNNEI. This CDR3 is built from 14 residues. CDR3 in amino acids: CASSEALQTPEAFF. DNA of the CDR3: TGTGCCAGCAGTGAAGCGTTACAGACCCCTGAAGCTTTCTTT. Using reference TRBV2 and TRBJ1-1 for the parts outside the CDR3, the full variable domain is EPEVTQTPSHQVTQMGQEVILRCVPISNHLYFYWYRQILGQKVEFLVSFYNNEISEKSEIFDDQFSVERPDGSNFTLKIRSTKLEDSAMYFCASSEALQTPEAFFGQGTRLTVV.

The chain couples TRBV5-5 to TRBJ2-2; 7 bases agree with TRBD1. After removal of 6 bases from V and 1 base from J, the junction contained 3 bases not matched to a gene. From germline, CDR1 is SGHKS and CDR2 YYEKEE (reference sequence). The CDR3 has 14 residues. CDR3 sequence: CASTRGQNTGELFF. The CDR3 DNA reads as TGTGCCAGCACGAGGGGGCAGAACACCGGGGAGCTGTTTTTT.

The rearrangement uses TRBV5-1 and TRBJ1-1; D remains unclear. Germline V CDR1 and CDR2: SGHRS, YFSETQ. The germline V and J ends were trimmed by 3 bases and 1 base, with 7 bases remaining between them. The CDR3 spans 13 residues. CDR3 amino acids: CASSSEQNTEAFF. Here the CDR3 DNA reads TGCGCCAGCAGCTCGGAACAGAACACTGAAGCTTTCTTT.

The chain employs TRBV7-2 and TRBJ2-2; 8 nucleotides agree with TRBD2. The trim removed 4 bases at V and 4 bases at J, leaving 5 bases unmatched. This CDR3 is built from 15 residues. The germline CDR1 and CDR2 sequences are SGHTA and FQGNSA. The CDR3, as DNA: TGTGCCAGCAGCTCGCGGGGGGCCCTCACCGGGGAGCTGTTTTTT. This encodes CASSSRGALTGELFF. The entire variable domain, with the rest obtained from reference TRBV7-2 and TRBJ2-2, is as follows: GAGVSQSPSNKVTEKGKDVELRCDPISGHTALYWYRQSLGQGLEFLIYFQGNSAPDKSGLPSDRFSAERTGGSVSTLTIQRTQQEDSAVYLCASSSRGALTGELFFGEGSRLTVL.

The chain couples TRBV5-1 to TRBJ2-1; the match to TRBD2 covers 9 bases. The CDR3 extends over 16 amino acids. The J segment lost 5 bases and the V segment lost 0 bases, leaving 6 bases of the junction unmatched. The germline V gene has CDR1 SGHRS and CDR2 YFSETQ. The CDR3 sequence: CASSLDGGGAHNEQFF. Written as DNA, the CDR3 is TGCGCCAGCAGCTTGGATGGCGGGGGGGCCCACAATGAGCAGTTCTTC. The full variable domain, completed using reference TRBV5-1 and TRBJ2-1, is KAGVTQTPRYLIKTRGQQVTLSCSPISGHRSVSWYQQTPGQGLQFLFEYFSETQRNKGNFPGRFSGRQFSNSRSEMNVSTLELGDSALYLCASSLDGGGAHNEQFFGPGTRLTVL.